This T cell receptor beta chain was found in a study of cytomegalovirus exposure and HLA in healthy donors (dated by TCRdb to about 2017). About the investigation overall: An earlier analysis of more than 550 of the donors reported approximately 300 Gb of sequence data and 117 million unique TCR beta sequences obtained from about 179 million T cells. The number of typed donors differed by locus: about 620-630 for A, B, C, DRB1 and DQB1; some 500 for DQA1; around 610 for DPA1; and 400 to 480 for DPB1. In a later genetic analysis, genome-wide SNP genotypes for about three fifths of the roughly 670 donors were used, and that subset was treated as a discovery cohort. Rather than drawing on any new phenotypic data, the later analysis identified candidate immune exposures from TCR beta sequences and the way those sequences occurred across donors. The study combined high-throughput TCR immunosequencing, statistical association of individual TCRs with disease status, and machine learning to predict cytomegalovirus infection status. The T cell repertoires of some 670 subjects were profiled by immunosequencing and related to cytomegalovirus serostatus. Roughly five DR-DQ haplotypes were handled as single units for association and clustering, since linkage in the cohort was strong. HLA typing covered class I and class II loci at four-digit resolution. To decide whether each TCR beta V gene segment behaved as functional or pseudogenic, an earlier analysis of some 540 of the donors relied on high-throughput TCR beta sequencing. To study patterns of TCR occurrence, a later analysis re-analyzed previously published TCR beta repertoires from hundreds of donors and added high-resolution HLA genotyping. Every discovery cohort repertoire had been produced on one sequencing platform. About 300 gigabases of sequencing data and some 85 million unique TCR sequences were included in an early release covering around 600 HLA-typed donors. Of the 300 to 500 genotyped donors, over 80% were placed in the genetic ancestry cluster associated with self-reported Caucasian donors. A separate validation cohort of roughly 130 different subjects was used in addition to the roughly 620-subject first cohort. The study aimed to test whether cataloging public T cell receptors could reveal signatures of past pathogen exposure. Donor age, sex, ethnicity and CMV serostatus were compiled alongside the repertoire data. Among some 400 genotyped donors of the cohort, an average of roughly 230,000 unique TCR beta nucleotide sequences was sequenced per donor, of which about 18% were non-productive. What the authors observed across the whole study: A few of the identified cytomegalovirus-associated TCR beta chains were confirmed in vitro to be specific for cytomegalovirus antigens. Roughly uniform sequencing depth across donors was assumed in presence/absence analyses, although this assumption may not hold. In a later analysis, several top co-occurrence clusters were reported to appear linked to parvovirus B19, influenza, CMV and Epstein-Barr virus. An association between a missense DCLRE1C variant and V-gene and J-gene trimming of TCR beta chains was found in a later genetic analysis and replicated in an independent cohort. According to a later analysis, most CMV-associated TCR beta chains appeared to be HLA-restricted, and the HLA associations seemed to be driven largely by CMV exposure. The only immune exposure information available for the cohort was CMV serostatus. Linkage disequilibrium might explain the correlated functional status among segregating V segments, but an unknown experimental factor could not be ruled out. According to a later genetic analysis, donors in an Asian-associated ancestry cluster had fewer N-insertions in productive TCRs than the roughly 700-donor mean. The cohort was sequenced for TCR beta chains only, and without alpha or paired-chain data the features that could be detected were limited. A cluster of highly shared sequence variants was judged likely to be a technical artifact of the sequencing pipeline. In a later analysis, HLA-associated TCR beta chains showed more clonal expansion and lower generation probabilities than non-associated chains that were equally common. At a false discovery rate of 0.05, a later analysis linked 16,951 TCR beta sequences to specific HLA alleles. Because HLA typing was unavailable for some donors at each locus, only the typed subset was used in association tests. The study gave a list of over 150 TCR beta chains associated with cytomegalovirus. Some IMGT-functional V segments, including TRBV6-2 and TRBV6-3, could not be distinguished by the 87-base-pair reads and were therefore excluded. Over 15 rarely observed V segments, including chromosome 9 orphons, were excluded from the earlier analysis of some 590 of the donors because counts were too low. In both the original and validation cohorts, the classifier was reported to diagnose cytomegalovirus status with high specificity and sensitivity. A later analysis found that TCR association rates varied across HLA loci, with DRB1 alleles showing the most associated TCRs and HLA-C alleles the fewest. When HLA alleles, especially DR and DQ, strongly co-occurred, TCR associations were difficult to assign to individual alleles. While some public TCRs were present in many individuals, most TCR sequences turned up only very rarely across donors. A further reported finding was that TCR beta sequences accurately predicted the HLA-A and HLA-B alleles for most subjects in the first cohort. In an earlier analysis of around 600 of the donors, most TCR beta V segments were observed in productive rearrangements about 87% or about 30% of the time, broadly matching IMGT annotations. It was suggested by the authors that the approach could potentially be generalized to other disease states and immunological phenotypes.

This clone has just a few counts. Its antigen is still unknown. Per-base quality was not reported, and no clone a single base away is much larger than it. In total, 666 healthy bone marrow donors made up the cohort. All cohort members were sampled while nominally healthy, although unrecorded immune exposures were likely present. The donor was CMV seronegative and was included in the group of a few hundred seronegative cohort members. Each donor provided a peripheral blood sample, and peripheral blood mononuclear cells were used for TCR beta sequencing. The Qiagen DNeasy Blood Extraction Kit was used to extract genomic DNA from the blood cell samples. Library preparation used the immunoSEQ multiplex PCR assay. The multiplex PCR relied on a mix of 60 forward primers for TCR Vbeta segments and 13 reverse primers for TCR Jbeta segments. The CDR3 region of rearranged TCR beta genes was amplified from genomic DNA with a multiplex PCR assay. On the Illumina HiSeq System, the amplified TCR beta libraries were sequenced as 87-base-pair reads. The published analysis was carried out like this. A later analysis tallied roughly 80 million unique TCR beta chains across the 666 repertoires, and approximately 9.9 million of those chains were shared by two or more donors. To remove PCR and sequencing errors, raw reads were error-corrected and collapsed into unique sequences using a nearest-neighbor algorithm that merged closely related sequences. CDR3 sequences were aligned to IMGT reference sequences to assign V, D and J gene segments. For a sequence to be retained, a match of at least six nucleotides was required to both a V gene segment and a J gene segment. Rearrangements were classified as productive when the CDR3 lacked stop codons and remained in frame with V and J, and all other rearrangements were classified as non-productive. CDR3 was defined according to IMGT convention as the region running from the second conserved V-encoded cysteine to the conserved J-encoded phenylalanine. In an earlier analysis of more than 550 of the donors, sequences lacking an unambiguous match to a single V gene segment were excluded. In an earlier analysis of 587 of the donors, a V segment was called functional when productive rearrangements were above 56.7%, and segregating when the standard deviation between donors exceeded 5%. A statistical classification framework was built for diagnosing cytomegalovirus status from the catalog of TCR beta chain sequences. In a later analysis, V and J genes were assigned by comparing TCR nucleotide sequences against IMGT/GENE-DB human TR gene sequences. Using the TCRdist pipeline, a later analysis assigned CDR3 sequences along with most-parsimonious VDJ recombination scenarios. A later analysis defined each TCR beta chain by its CDR3 amino acid sequence plus V-gene family, and excluded reads lacking a unique V-gene family. As a way to deal with suspected cross-contamination and a sequencing artifact, a later analysis dropped 500 to 700 nucleotide sequences that were highly shared and had low generation probability. For each public chain, a later analysis derived a clonal expansion index from normalized ranks of inferred template counts within each repertoire. In a later analysis, generation probabilities were computed using a VDJ recombination model fitted to out-of-frame rearrangements, and the results were checked against IGoR. In a later analysis, TCR-TCR, TCR-HLA and TCR-CMV co-occurrence was scored with hypergeometric tests, and a repertoire-size bias correction was applied to TCR pairs. In a later analysis, false discovery rates were estimated by permuting HLA or CMV assignments 20 times. In a later analysis, co-occurring TCRs were grouped with DBSCAN, and TCRdist sequence similarity was added when clustering was performed within HLA-allele-positive subsets. Repertoires with fewer than 30,000 or more than 120,000 public chains were left out of co-occurrence clustering, as were four to six repertoires with anomalous nucleotide sharing. The table was pulled from immuneACCESS by TCRdb, which kept in-frame rearrangements only. Such tables lose some clones; where checked, under half of the loss comes from unresolved V genes, and the rest has no known cause. That table supplies the V and J calls and clone size; D and trimming were determined from the DNA. The sample table records around 97,000 clones; roughly 70% of these occur just once. Roughly 3.4% of the sample comes from the top ten.

The CDR3 goes from the cysteine to the phenylalanine over 16 residues. The kept DNA is CDR3 alone, 48 bases in frame from the first base. V is trimmed back by 3 bases and J by 1 base, and the junction contains 1 base that no gene match accounts for. The germline V gene specifies KGHSH as CDR1 and LQKENI as CDR2. The sequence joins TRBV18 to TRBJ2-2; 11 of the junction bases match TRBD2. The sample taken for sequencing was PBMCs. This TCR was sampled from a woman in her 50s in good health and CMV-seronegative. Here the CDR3 is given as CASSPGTSGNTGELFF. The DNA sequence is TGTGCCAGCTCACCTGGGACTAGCGGGAACACCGGGGAGCTGTTTTTT.